These 21 T cell receptor beta chains were sequenced from one sample in a study of shared clonotypes between healthy human individuals (dated by TCRdb to about 2020). The library relied on the immunoSEQ multiplex PCR assay. Entries here come from immuneACCESS through TCRdb and include only in-frame sequences with V and J called. Some clones fail to appear in such tables; in the studies checked, an unresolved V gene covers under half of the shortfall, and the cause of the remainder is unknown. In all, the sample holds over a million clones, and approximately 98% of those were seen once. Roughly 0.45% of the sample belongs to the ten largest clones. Sequenced input: naive CD4+ T cells sorted from blood. The cell subset or site label of this sample denotes: CD45RA+ positively selected. Source of these receptors: a man under 40 in good health.

This chain uses TRBV6-4 with TRBJ2-1; 9 bases agree with TRBD1. Germline lookup yields CDR1 MRHNA and CDR2 SNTAGT. The CDR3 has 15 residues. The junction had 6 bases not matched to a gene; V was cut back by 5 bases and J by 4 bases. CDR3 coding DNA: TGTGCCAGCAGTTCCGGGACAGGGATATACAATGAGCAGTTCTTC. It translates to CASSSGTGIYNEQFF.

The V gene is TRBV28, the J gene TRBJ1-4; weak D call: TRBD1 (5 bases). This CDR3 spans 15 amino acids. Germline assignment: CDR1 MDHEN and CDR2 SYDVKM. V was trimmed by 3 bases and J by 4 bases, leaving 12 bases between them. In nucleotides, the CDR3 is TGTGCCAGCAGTTTCCCGGCAGGGATTAATGAAAAACTGTTTTTT. Encoded protein: CASSFPAGINEKLFF.

With regard to this clone: The same CDR3 can be traced to other DNA sequences in this sample. The chain combines TRBV7-2 with TRBJ2-7; 7 bases line up with TRBD2. CDR3 length: 14 residues. The germline CDR1 and CDR2 sequences are SGHTA and FQGNSA. V dropped 3 bases and J dropped 4; count of bases not matched to a gene: 6. The CDR3 nucleotides read TGTGCCAGCAGCTTGAGCGGGGAGACGTACGAGCAGTACTTC. As protein: CASSLSGETYEQYF.

The chain joins TRBV11-3 to TRBJ2-3, with 9 nucleotides matching TRBD1. The ends lost 5 bases at V and 1 base at J; junction bases unmatched: 4. Germline loops: CDR1 SGHNT, CDR2 YENEEA. The CDR3 consists of 15 residues. CDR3 region: CASSRRDRGTDTQYF. The CDR3 DNA reads TGTGCCAGCAGCCGCCGGGACAGGGGCACAGATACGCAGTATTTT.

The V gene is TRBV7-9, the J gene TRBJ2-7, with D possibly TRBD1 on 6 matching bases. CDR1 is SEHNR, CDR2 FQNEAQ, per germline (reference sequence). Deletions cut 8 bases from V and 5 bases from J, with 13 bases between. This CDR3 comprises 12 residues. As DNA, the CDR3 is TGTGCCAGCGTTTCAGGGGCGAACGAGCAGTACTTC. Protein product: CASVSGANEQYF. Filled out from reference TRBV7-9 and TRBJ2-7, the complete variable domain reads DTGVSQNPRHKITKRGQNVTFRCDPISEHNRLYWYRQTLGQGPEFLTYFQNEAQLEKSRLLSDRFSAERPKGSFSTLEIQRTEQGDSAMYLCASVSGANEQYFGPGTRLTVT.

In the case of this clone: In the same sample, other DNA sequences code for this CDR3. The chain has TRBV28 and TRBJ1-1; D gene unclear. The germline CDR1 and CDR2 sequences are MDHEN and SYDVKM. Trimming removed 6 bases from V and 1 base from J, with 0 bases in between. This CDR3 is 10 amino acids long. CDR3 bases: TGTGCCAGCAGGAACACTGAAGCTTTCTTT. Protein: CASRNTEAFF.

This sequence joins TRBV18 and TRBJ2-7; D tentatively reads TRBD1 or TRBD2 (6 bases each). This CDR3 has 14 amino acids. Per the germline V gene, CDR1 is KGHSH and CDR2 is LQKENI. V dropped 4 bases and J dropped 4 bases, with 14 bases sitting between them. The CDR3 here is CASSQSKGGYEQYF. The CDR3 nucleotides are TGTGCCAGCTCACAGTCAAAGGGGGGTTACGAGCAGTACTTC.

This clone was seen only once. V usage is TRBV6-5 and J usage is TRBJ2-1; 8 bases are shared with TRBD2. The germline V gene encodes CDR1 MNHEY and CDR2 SVGAGI. The CDR3 contains 15 residues. Losses at the gene ends were 4 bases for V and 10 bases for J; bases not matched to a gene: 12. CDR3 amino acids: CASSSIGTSMKEQFF. The CDR3 DNA follows: TGTGCCAGCAGTTCAATCGGGACTAGTATGAAGGAGCAGTTCTTC.

The rearrangement uses TRBV7-8 and TRBJ1-4; TRBD1 matches at 8 bases. The CDR3 totals 16 residues. Germline trimming cut 4 bases from V and 7 bases from J; bases unmatched to any gene: 11. Germline V gene lookup returns CDR1 SGHVS and CDR2 FQNEAQ. Written as DNA, the CDR3 is TGTGCCAGCAGCTCTACGAGGACAGGGCGGACTGAAAAACTGTTTTTT. This gives the protein CASSSTRTGRTEKLFF.

The count of this clone is one. The sample contains more than one DNA sequence encoding this CDR3. The chain has TRBV18 and TRBJ2-7; unclear D gene. CDR3 size: 12 residues. Germline V gene data show CDR1 as KGHSH and CDR2 as LQKENI. Trimming removed 6 bases from V and 3 bases from J, with 9 bases in between. The CDR3 nucleotides read TGTGCCAGCTCCCCGACAATCTACGAGCAGTACTTC. This translates into CASSPTIYEQYF.

The chain has TRBV5-5 and TRBJ1-4, with unresolved D. Germline loops: CDR1 SGHKS, CDR2 YYEKEE (reference sequence). Trimming took off 4 bases at V and 6 bases at J, with 16 bases between the two ends. CDR3 length equals 15 residues. The CDR3 coding sequence is TGTGCCAGCAGCCTAGCGACCGGTGCGGATGAAAAACTGTTTTTT. This encodes CASSLATGADEKLFF. The whole variable domain, remainder taken from reference TRBV5-5 and TRBJ1-4, is DAGVTQSPTHLIKTRGQQVTLRCSPISGHKSVSWYQQVLGQGPQFIFQYYEKEERGRGNFPDRFSARQFPNYSSELNVNALLLGDSALYLCASSLATGADEKLFFGSGTQLSVL.

The chain joins TRBV18 to TRBJ1-1, with D hard to call. Germline CDR1 KGHSH, CDR2 LQKENI. This CDR3 is 13 amino acids long. Trimming cost V 3 bases and J 0 bases, with 5 bases left between them. CDR3: CASSPEVNTEAFF. The CDR3 coding sequence is TGTGCCAGCTCACCGGAGGTGAACACTGAAGCTTTCTTT.

The chain combines TRBV27 with TRBJ2-6; D remains unclear. CDR3 length equals 18 residues. Trimming took off 4 bases at V and 0 bases at J, with 16 bases between the two ends. Germline V lookup: CDR1 MNHEY, CDR2 SMNVEV (reference sequence). CDR3: CASSSPLRRPSGANVLTF. The CDR3 DNA reads as TGTGCCAGCAGTTCGCCCTTACGCAGACCCTCTGGGGCCAACGTCCTGACTTTC. The variable domain in full, with the rest retrieved from reference TRBV27 and TRBJ2-6, is EAQVTQNPRYLITVTGKKLTVTCSQNMNHEYMSWYRQDPGLGLRQIYYSMNVEVTDKGDVPEGYKVSRKEKRNFPLILESPSPNQTSLYFCASSSPLRRPSGANVLTFGAGSRLTVL.

The chain employs TRBV6-5 and TRBJ2-7, with D unresolved. Trimming pared 5 bases from V and 0 bases from J, leaving 11 bases between. The CDR3 is made up of 14 amino acids. Germline assignment: CDR1 MNHEY and CDR2 SVGAGI. The CDR3 DNA sequence: TGTGCCAGCAGTGCCGCAGCAGCCTCCTACGAGCAGTACTTC. Translated, it gives CASSAAAASYEQYF.

This clone is a singleton in its sample. The chain joins TRBV10-2 to TRBJ1-3, with D uncertain. This CDR3 is built from 15 residues. V was trimmed by 7 bases and J by 0 bases, leaving 13 bases between them. CDR1 is WSHSY and CDR2 is SAAADI in the germline V gene. The CDR3 reads CASIDPVFSGNTIYF. The CDR3 DNA reads as TGCGCCAGCATCGACCCAGTCTTCTCTGGAAACACCATATATTTT.

About this clone itself: Other DNA sequences of this sample code for an identical CDR3. The chain has TRBV18 and TRBJ2-5; D ambiguous. CDR1 and CDR2 (germline): KGHSH, LQKENI. Trimming cost V 0 bases and J 4 bases, with 6 bases left between them. The CDR3 length is 13 residues. CDR3 DNA: TGTGCCAGCTCACCACCGGCGAGAGAGACCCAGTACTTC. Its protein product is CASSPPARETQYF.

The V and J genes are TRBV7-2 and TRBJ1-2, with D possibly matching TRBD1 (5 bases). Per the germline V gene, CDR1 is SGHTA and CDR2 is FQGNSA. V dropped 1 base and J dropped 9 bases, with 15 bases sitting between them. This CDR3 is built from 14 residues. The CDR3 spells CASSLGPGDVSYTF. CDR3 DNA: TGTGCCAGCAGCTTAGGACCGGGGGACGTCAGCTACACCTTC.

The gene calls are TRBV18 and TRBJ2-7, with D possibly being TRBD1 or TRBD2 (5 bases each). In germline, CDR1 is KGHSH, CDR2 LQKENI. This CDR3 comprises 13 residues. Trimming cost V 3 bases and J 5 bases, with 11 bases left between them. CDR3 coding DNA: TGTGCCAGCTCACCTCAGGGACGGGACGAGCAGTACTTC. Its translation: CASSPQGRDEQYF.

With respect to this clone: This sample also contains other DNA sequences that code for the same CDR3. The rearrangement joins TRBV18 to TRBJ2-5, with D possibly matching TRBD2 (6 bases). CDR3 length: 13 residues. V shed 2 bases and J shed 2 bases, with 6 bases lying between them. Germline CDR1 and CDR2: KGHSH and LQKENI. Here the CDR3 reads CASSPGGQETQYF. The DNA for the CDR3 is TGTGCCAGCTCACCAGGAGGGCAAGAGACCCAGTACTTC.

The chain links TRBV4-1 to TRBJ1-5, with 7 bases aligning to TRBD1. Trimming cost V 4 bases and J 5 bases; bases outside gene matches: 8. There are 15 residues in the CDR3. CDR1 is MGHRA, CDR2 YSYEKL, per germline. The CDR3 is CASSPWGQGDQPQHF. The CDR3 DNA reads as TGCGCCAGCAGCCCCTGGGGGCAGGGGGATCAGCCCCAGCATTTT.

The V gene is TRBV7-9, the J gene TRBJ2-2; D is unresolved. Germline loops: CDR1 SEHNR, CDR2 FQNEAQ (reference sequence). The CDR3 sequence is 15 residues long. Trimming cost V 5 bases and J 7 bases, with 17 bases left between them. CDR3 sequence (DNA): TGTGCCAGCAGCGGCGTGGCCCCCCTCGTCGGGGAGCTGTTTTTT. Its translation: CASSGVAPLVGELFF.